This T cell receptor (beta chain) was recovered during a study of cytomegalovirus exposure and HLA in healthy donors. 13 Jbeta primers and 60 Vbeta primers were used for the PCR. The protocol was immunoSEQ multiplex PCR, while the TCRdb copy is restricted to in-frame clones and leaves out a portion. This table holds about 150,000 clones, 73% found once. Findings and limits, study-wide: With later analysis, a missense DCLRE1C variant became linked to TCR beta V- and J-gene trimming.

At the time of sampling, donors were nominally healthy, though unrecorded immune exposures were likely. Worth noting for this clone: What it recognizes is unknown.

Germline assignment: CDR1 MNHEY and CDR2 SMNVEV (reference sequence). The CDR3 is 15 amino acids. The J segment lost 3 bases and the V segment lost 3 bases, leaving 5 bases of the junction unmatched. The sequenced sample was PBMCs. This clonotype originated in a woman under 30 in good health and CMV-seronegative. The V and J genes are TRBV27 and TRBJ1-5; 7 nucleotides match TRBD1. The DNA of the CDR3 is TGTGCCAGCAGTTTTGGAGGGACAGTCAATCAGCCCCAGCATTTT. Protein: CASSFGGTVNQPQHF.